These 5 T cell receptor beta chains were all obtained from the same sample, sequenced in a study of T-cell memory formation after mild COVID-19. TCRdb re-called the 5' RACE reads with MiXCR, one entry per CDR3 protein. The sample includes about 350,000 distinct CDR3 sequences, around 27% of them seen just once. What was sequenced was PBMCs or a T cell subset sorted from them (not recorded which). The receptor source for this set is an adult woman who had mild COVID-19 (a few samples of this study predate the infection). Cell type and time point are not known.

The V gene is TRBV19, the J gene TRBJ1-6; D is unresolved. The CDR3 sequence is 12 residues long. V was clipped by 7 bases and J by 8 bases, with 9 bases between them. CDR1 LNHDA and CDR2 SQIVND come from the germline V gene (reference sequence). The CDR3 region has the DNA TGTGCCAGTAACACTCAGGATTCACCCCTCCACTTT. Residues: CASNTQDSPLHF. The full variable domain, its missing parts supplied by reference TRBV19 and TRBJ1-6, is DGGITQSPKYLFRKEGQNVTLSCEQNLNHDAMYWYRQDPGQGLRLIYYSQIVNDFQKGDIAEGYSVSREKKESFPLTVTSAQKNPTAFYLCASNTQDSPLHFGNGTRLTVT.

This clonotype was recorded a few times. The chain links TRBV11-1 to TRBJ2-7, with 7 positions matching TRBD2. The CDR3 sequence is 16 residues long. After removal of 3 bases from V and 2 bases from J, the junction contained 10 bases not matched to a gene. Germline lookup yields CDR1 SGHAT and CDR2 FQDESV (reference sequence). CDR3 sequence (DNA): TGTGCCAGCAGCTTGCTCACTAGCGCAACCCCCTACGAGCAGTACTTC. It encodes CASSLLTSATPYEQYF.

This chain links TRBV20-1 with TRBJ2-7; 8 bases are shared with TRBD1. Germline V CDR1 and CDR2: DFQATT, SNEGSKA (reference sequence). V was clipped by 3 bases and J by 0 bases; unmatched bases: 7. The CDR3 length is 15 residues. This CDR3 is CSASNAGTGSYEQYF. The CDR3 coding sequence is TGCAGTGCTAGTAATGCCGGGACAGGCTCCTACGAGCAGTACTTC.

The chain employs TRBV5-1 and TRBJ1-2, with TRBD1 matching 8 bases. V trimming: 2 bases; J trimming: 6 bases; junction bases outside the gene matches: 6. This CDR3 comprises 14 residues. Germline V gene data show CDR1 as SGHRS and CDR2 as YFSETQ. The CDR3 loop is CASSLGTGGNGYTF. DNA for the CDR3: TGCGCCAGCAGCTTAGGGACAGGAGGGAATGGCTACACCTTC.

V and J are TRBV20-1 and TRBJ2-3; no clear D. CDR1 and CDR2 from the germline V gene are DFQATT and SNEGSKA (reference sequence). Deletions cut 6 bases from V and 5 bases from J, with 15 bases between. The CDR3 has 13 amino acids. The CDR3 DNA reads TGCAGTGCGCTCATCCTTAATTTAGATACGCAGTATTTT. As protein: CSALILNLDTQYF.